This entry features one T cell receptor beta chain sequence. As yet, its antigen is unknown. Likely a read error: the CDR3 ends without its conserved phenylalanine or tryptophan. TCR libraries were built in bulk with a published protocol and specific TCR primers. TCRdb independently ran MiXCR on the PCR reads; one entry per CDR3 protein. This sample yields approximately 590,000 distinct CDR3 sequences, of which about 25% are seen a single time; roughly 0.83% belongs to the top ten. The data are from a study of molecular identifiers for immune sequencing clone quantification. General study results and limits: Highly expanded clone sizes could be underestimated through barcode sharing by identical TCR molecules.

The CDR3 spans 12 residues. Germline V CDR1 and CDR2: SGHAT, FQNNGV. V trimming: 5 bases; J trimming: 6 bases; junction bases outside the gene matches: 3. The gene calls are TRBV11-2 and TRBJ2-7, with 8 bases fitting TRBD1. This clonotype was sampled from a human donor in good health. Some libraries in this study had Jurkat cell RNA spiked in. The specimen sequenced was naive CD8+ T cells from blood, with Jurkat cell RNA spiked in. Subset denoted: FACS-sorted CD8+CD4-CCR7+CD45RA+ naive T cells. The CDR3 region is CASSRTGGEQYL. In DNA, the CDR3 is TGTGCCAGCAGCCGCACAGGGGGCGAGCAGTACCTC.